The 26 T cell receptor beta chains given below trace back to one sample, sequenced in a study of blood T cell repertoires in COVID-19. Sequencing used immunoSEQ multiplex PCR; TCRdb keeps in-frame clones, though not all of them. The sample carries approximately 300,000 clones, under 90% recorded once. The sequenced material came from PBMCs or T cells enriched from blood (not recorded which). The origin of the receptors is a woman under 30 who had recovered from COVID-19.

This chain connects TRBV11-2 to TRBJ2-1, with a possible D match to TRBD1 (6 bases). The CDR3 is 13 residues long. Looked up from germline, CDR1 is SGHAT and CDR2 is FQNNGV. Trimming removed 5 bases at V and 4 bases at J, with 9 bases between. The CDR3 region has the DNA TGTGCCAGCAGCAAGGGACAATACAATGAGCAGTTCTTC. Its translation: CASSKGQYNEQFF.

The chain links TRBV3-1 (or the pseudogene TRBV3-2) to TRBJ2-3; 9 bases agree with TRBD2. Germline CDR1 LGHDT, CDR2 YNNKEL (reference sequence). CDR3 length: 14 amino acids. V was pared by 7 bases and J by 3 bases, with 5 bases of the junction left unmatched. CDR3 protein: CASTKRGATDTQYF. CDR3 bases: TGTGCCAGCACCAAGCGGGGGGCGACAGATACGCAGTATTTT.

The rearrangement uses TRBV12-5 and TRBJ2-1; D is unresolved. Germline-derived CDR1 and CDR2 are LGHNT and FRNRAP. The CDR3 is 13 residues long. Trimming cost V 2 bases and J 3 bases, with 5 bases left between them. The DNA for the CDR3 is TGTGCTAGTGGTTTGTCCAGCTACAATGAGCAGTTCTTC. Protein sequence: CASGLSSYNEQFF.

This clone was counted between two and nine times. The genes are TRBV27 and TRBJ1-6, with 8 nucleotides matching TRBD1. J lost 7 bases, V lost 5 bases, and 7 bases had no gene match. Per the germline V gene, CDR1 is MNHEY and CDR2 is SMNVEV (reference sequence). The CDR3 length is 15 residues. CDR3 nucleotides: TGTGCCAGCAGTATGGACAGGGCAGTGAATTCACCCCTCCACTTT. This gives the protein CASSMDRAVNSPLHF.

V gene TRBV30 combines with J gene TRBJ2-5; the D is unclear. This CDR3 contains 13 residues. V shed 3 bases and J shed 7 bases, with 15 bases lying between them. Germline V gene sequence: CDR1 GTSNPN, CDR2 SVGIG (reference sequence). CDR3 DNA: TGTGCCTGGAGCTTCCAGGATTTAGGGACCCAGTACTTC. This codes for CAWSFQDLGTQYF.

This chain links TRBV10-3 with TRBJ1-1, with a possible D match to TRBD1 (6 bases). The CDR3 sequence is 16 residues long. Germline CDR1 and CDR2: ENHRY and SYGVKD. Trimming cost V 6 bases and J 5 bases, with 22 bases left between them. CDR3 DNA: TGTGCCATCAGCGCCACGGGGGGGGCGCGGATGACTGAAGCTTTCTTT. Translated, it gives CAISATGGARMTEAFF.

V and J are TRBV14 and TRBJ1-3, with D perhaps TRBD1 (6 bases). Germline CDR1 SGHDN, CDR2 FVKESK. The CDR3 runs to 15 residues. The ends were cut back, 2 bases at V and 0 bases at J, with 8 bases in the middle. The CDR3 protein is CASSQTGLSGNTIYF. CDR3 DNA: TGTGCCAGCAGCCAAACAGGGCTCTCTGGAAACACCATATATTTT. The full variable domain, completed using reference TRBV14 and TRBJ1-3, is EAGVTQFPSHSVIEKGQTVTLRCDPISGHDNLYWYRRVMGKEIKFLLHFVKESKQDESGMPNNRFLAERTGGTYSTLKVQPAELEDSGVYFCASSQTGLSGNTIYFGEGSWLTVV.

The chain has TRBV6-2 or TRBV6-3 and TRBJ2-5, with D perhaps matching TRBD2 (5 bases). V lost 6 bases to trimming and J lost 4 bases, with 21 bases between them. Germline V CDR1 and CDR2: MNHEY, SVGEGT. The CDR3 covers 16 residues. CDR3 sequence reads: CASSERPRREGETQYF. The DNA of the CDR3 is TGTGCCAGCAGCGAACGCCCCCGCCGTGAGGGAGAGACCCAGTACTTC.

The chain uses TRBV5-1 and TRBJ1-2; 7 bases are shared with TRBD1. This CDR3 spans 16 amino acids. The ends lost 1 base at V and 4 bases at J; junction bases unmatched: 10. Germline V gene sequence: CDR1 SGHRS, CDR2 YFSETQ. CDR3 DNA: TGCGCCAGCAGCTTGTCGAACCGGGGACAGCCCTATGGCTACACCTTC. Translated: CASSLSNRGQPYGYTF.

The J gene is TRBJ1-6, the V gene TRBV3-1 (or the pseudogene TRBV3-2); no firm D call. The ends were cut back, 5 bases at V and 2 bases at J, with 13 bases in the middle. The germline V gene encodes CDR1 LGHDT and CDR2 YNNKEL (reference sequence). The CDR3 loop spans 16 amino acids. This CDR3 reads CASSFRTGAYNSPLHF. CDR3 sequence (DNA): TGTGCCAGCAGCTTCCGGACGGGAGCCTATAATTCACCCCTCCACTTT.

This rearrangement joins TRBV28 to TRBJ1-1; 8 bases line up with TRBD1. Trimming removed 3 bases from V and 8 bases from J; junction bases left unmatched: 8. The CDR3 consists of 14 residues. CDR1 is MDHEN and CDR2 is SYDVKM in the germline V gene. CDR3 nucleotides: TGTGCCAGCAGTTTGGGACAGGATAGAGTCGAAGCTTTCTTT. Translating gives CASSLGQDRVEAFF.

The chain couples TRBV14 to TRBJ1-4; D gene uncertain. Germline-derived CDR1 and CDR2 are SGHDN and FVKESK. The CDR3 has 14 amino acids. The V end was cut by 1 base, the J end by 5 bases, with 8 bases between. CDR3 nucleotide sequence: TGTGCCAGCAGCCAAGTTTCCCCAAATGAAAAACTGTTTTTT. It codes for CASSQVSPNEKLFF.

The J gene is TRBJ2-7, the V gene TRBV7-8; a possible D gene is TRBD2 (6 bases). The CDR3 is made up of 13 amino acids. V shed 3 bases and J shed 7 bases, with 13 bases lying between them. The germline V gene has CDR1 SGHVS and CDR2 FQNEAQ. The CDR3 DNA reads as TGTGCCAGCAGCTTCCCCGGGGCGGGAGAGCAGTACTTC. Its protein is CASSFPGAGEQYF.

The gene calls are TRBV19 and TRBJ2-7, with D maybe TRBD2 (6 bases). The CDR3 length is 16 residues. The V and J ends lost 5 bases and 3 bases respectively, with 20 bases between them. The germline V gene has CDR1 LNHDA and CDR2 SQIVND (reference sequence). In DNA, the CDR3 is TGTGCCAGTAGTCGTATGGGGCGGGAATCGGTCTACGAGCAGTACTTC. It codes for CASSRMGRESVYEQYF.

This chain connects TRBV5-8 to TRBJ1-1; D is undetermined. Trimming took off 0 bases at V and 10 bases at J, with 10 bases between the two ends. The CDR3 spans 12 residues. Germline CDR1 SGHTS, CDR2 YDEGEE. Written as DNA, the CDR3 is TGTGCCAGCAGCTTGGGTCACCGGGGAGCTTTCTTT. This translates into CASSLGHRGAFF.

The chain uses TRBV19 and TRBJ2-5, with TRBD2 matching 10 bases. V shed 4 bases, J shed 4 bases, and the junction held 3 bases outside the gene matches. The CDR3 runs to 14 residues. CDR1 is LNHDA and CDR2 is SQIVND in the germline V gene (reference sequence). The CDR3 coding sequence is TGTGCCAGTAGTAAGCGGGAGGGCTTAGAGACCCAGTACTTC. It is translated as CASSKREGLETQYF.

The J gene is TRBJ2-1, the V gene TRBV19, with 12 bases matching TRBD2. Trimming took 7 bases from V and 5 from J; bases not matched to a gene: 9. CDR3 size: 16 residues. Germline V CDR1 and CDR2: LNHDA, SQIVND (reference sequence). The CDR3 nucleotides are TGTGCCAGTACAGGCCTAGCGGGAGGGGAGAACAATGAGCAGTTCTTC. The encoded protein is CASTGLAGGENNEQFF.

The V gene is TRBV7-2, the J gene TRBJ2-1, with 8 positions matching TRBD2. Per germline, CDR1 SGHTA and CDR2 FQGNSA. The CDR3 contains 16 residues. V lost 2 bases and J lost 8; bases outside the gene matches: 11. The CDR3 DNA is TGTGCCAGCAGCTTATTCCCGGGGGGGGTTGGGGATGAGCAGTTCTTC. The encoded protein is CASSLFPGGVGDEQFF.

This chain connects TRBV27 to TRBJ2-7; the match to TRBD1 covers 12 bases. V dropped 5 bases and J dropped 5; count of bases not matched to a gene: 7. The CDR3 has 15 residues. Germline CDR1 and CDR2: MNHEY and SMNVEV (reference sequence). CDR3 region: CASSSGTGGFNEQYF. The CDR3 DNA reads TGTGCCAGCAGTAGCGGGACAGGGGGCTTTAACGAGCAGTACTTC.

This clone was recorded only once. The chain combines TRBV3-1 (or the pseudogene TRBV3-2) with TRBJ2-6; 7 bases are a match to TRBD1. This CDR3 has 16 amino acids. Germline CDR1 reads LGHDT; CDR2 reads YNNKEL (reference sequence). The trim removed 4 bases at V and 1 base at J, leaving 4 bases unmatched. CDR3 DNA: TGTGCCAGCAGCCCATCGACAGGGTCTGGGGCCAACGTCCTGACTTTC. Translated: CASSPSTGSGANVLTF.

In DNA form, the CDR3 reads TGTGCCAGCAGCTTGTTGTGGGAGAACCGCTACGAGCAGTACTTC. Its protein product is CASSLLWENRYEQYF. The rearrangement joins TRBV5-6 to TRBJ2-7; D is possibly TRBD2 (5 bases). Germline loops: CDR1 SGHDT, CDR2 YYEEEE. This CDR3 spans 15 amino acids. Trimming left V 1 base short and J 3 bases short, with 14 bases between.

The chain joins TRBV6-5 to TRBJ1-2, with 7 bases that match TRBD1. CDR3 length: 15 residues. Per germline, CDR1 MNHEY and CDR2 SVGAGI. With 2 bases clipped from V and 8 bases from J, the junction kept 11 bases outside the gene matches. CDR3 nucleotide sequence: TGTGCCAGCAGTTACCGCGGACAGGATGATCGGGGCTACACCTTC. This codes for CASSYRGQDDRGYTF.

This rearrangement joins TRBV5-1 to TRBJ2-7; the match to TRBD2 covers 9 bases. Germline V lookup: CDR1 SGHRS, CDR2 YFSETQ. The V gene end was trimmed by 2 bases and the J gene end by 4 bases; junction bases not matched to a gene: 4. The length of the CDR3 is 14 residues. The CDR3 DNA is TGCGCCAGCAGCTTCGCCAGCGGGGGGTACGAGCAGTACTTC. This gives the protein CASSFASGGYEQYF. Supplemented by reference TRBV5-1 and TRBJ2-7, the full variable domain reads KAGVTQTPRYLIKTRGQQVTLSCSPISGHRSVSWYQQTPGQGLQFLFEYFSETQRNKGNFPGRFSGRQFSNSRSEMNVSTLELGDSALYLCASSFASGGYEQYFGPGTRLTVT.

With regard to this clone: The identical CDR3 is also encoded by other nucleotide sequences in the sample. CDR3 protein: CAWSVQGNTIYF. CDR3 bases: TGTGCCTGGAGTGTACAGGGGAACACCATATATTTT. The chain has TRBV30 and TRBJ1-3; TRBD1 agrees at 7 bases. With V trimmed by 0 bases and J by 7 bases, 0 bases remained unmatched. Germline-derived CDR1 and CDR2 are GTSNPN and SVGIG (reference sequence). The CDR3 length is 12 residues.

The CDR3: CASSSMASGRQETQYF. The DNA for the CDR3 is TGCGCCAGCAGTTCAATGGCTAGCGGGCGTCAAGAGACCCAGTACTTC. This sequence joins TRBV5-1 and TRBJ2-5; 8 bases line up with TRBD2. This CDR3 comprises 16 residues. Germline V gives CDR1 SGHRS, CDR2 YFSETQ. The J segment lost 2 bases and the V segment lost 5 bases, leaving 11 bases of the junction unmatched.

On this clone: The identical CDR3 is also encoded by other nucleotide sequences in the sample. The chain's CDR3 is CASSPTSSYNEQFF. DNA of the CDR3: TGTGCCAGCTCACCAACTAGCTCCTACAATGAGCAGTTCTTC. The chain joins TRBV18 to TRBJ2-1, with a possible D match to TRBD2 (5 bases). Germline V CDR1 and CDR2: KGHSH, LQKENI. This CDR3 has 14 residues. The V end was cut by 2 bases, the J end by 0 bases, with 5 bases between.